These 29 T cell receptor beta chains share one sample of origin, sequenced in a study of identical twins. TCRdb re-analysed the 5' RACE reads in MiXCR, keeping a single row per CDR3 protein. Among around 490,000 distinct CDR3 sequences, 13% to 15% were seen once, and the ten largest hold less than 0.5%. This sample was shared with a second study, whose subject was yellow fever vaccine responses in identical twins.

Sequencing used CD4+ T cells sorted from blood. The receptors derive from a woman under 30 in good health.

This clonotype has more than one count but fewer than ten. J is TRBJ2-7 and V is TRBV28; 10 nucleotides align to TRBD2. From germline, CDR1 is MDHEN and CDR2 SYDVKM. This CDR3 is 15 amino acids long. The ends lost 2 bases at V and 3 bases at J; junction bases unmatched: 4. CDR3 sequence reads: CASSLGAGGIYEQYF. The DNA of the CDR3 is TGTGCCAGCAGTTTAGGAGCGGGGGGGATCTACGAGCAGTACTTC. The full variable domain, completed using reference TRBV28 and TRBJ2-7, is DVKVTQSSRYLVKRTGEKVFLECVQDMDHENMFWYRQDPGLGLRLIYFSYDVKMKEKGDIPEGYSVSREKKERFSLILESASTNQTSMYLCASSLGAGGIYEQYFGPGTRLTVT.

The sample holds a few counts of this clonotype. The chain joins TRBV11-2 to TRBJ2-5; TRBD2 agrees at 13 bases. The germline V gene encodes CDR1 SGHAT and CDR2 FQNNGV. CDR3 length equals 15 residues. V shed 5 bases, J shed 4 bases, and the junction held 4 bases outside the gene matches. The CDR3 region is CASSIRLAGGETQYF. The DNA of the CDR3 is TGTGCCAGCAGCATCAGACTAGCGGGAGGAGAGACCCAGTACTTC.

V usage is TRBV15 and J usage is TRBJ2-2, with D perhaps matching TRBD1 (5 bases). Germline values: CDR1 LNHNV, CDR2 YYDKDF (reference sequence). The CDR3 is made up of 13 amino acids. The V gene lost 4 bases and the J gene lost 7 bases, with 10 bases spanning the gap. The CDR3 DNA is TGTGCCACCAGCACGCAGGGCGGCGGGGAGCTGTTTTTT. Protein: CATSTQGGGELFF.

The V gene is TRBV14, the J gene TRBJ2-6; 7 bases line up with TRBD2. The germline V gene encodes CDR1 SGHDN and CDR2 FVKESK. The CDR3 length is 18 residues. V gave up 1 base and J gave up 0 bases; unmatched junction bases: 6. CDR3 protein: CASSQGGGRISGANVLTF. CDR3 DNA: TGTGCCAGCAGCCAAGGGGGGGGACGAATCTCTGGGGCCAACGTCCTGACTTTC.

This clonotype was seen only a few times. V and J are TRBV7-2 and TRBJ2-3; the match to TRBD2 covers 11 bases. The V gene end was trimmed by 0 bases and the J gene end by 10 bases; junction bases not matched to a gene: 9. Looked up from germline, CDR1 is SGHTA and CDR2 is FQGNSA. The CDR3 loop spans 16 amino acids. CDR3 coding DNA: TGTGCCAGCAGCTTAGCGGGATTAGCGGGGGGGCTTGCGCAGTATTTT. Amino acid sequence: CASSLAGLAGGLAQYF.

This sequence joins TRBV11-2 and TRBJ2-6; TRBD1 matches 7 bases. The ends lost 6 bases at V and 0 bases at J; junction bases unmatched: 14. This CDR3 has 19 residues. From germline, CDR1 is SGHAT and CDR2 FQNNGV. CDR3 loop: CASRPRDRTLYSGANVLTF. The CDR3 bases are TGTGCCAGCAGACCTCGGGACAGAACACTCTACTCTGGGGCCAACGTCCTGACTTTC.

The V call is TRBV15, the J call TRBJ2-3, with unresolved D. V was pared by 0 bases and J by 4 bases, with 5 bases between. CDR3 size: 13 residues. From germline, CDR1 is LNHNV and CDR2 YYDKDF (reference sequence). Written as DNA, the CDR3 is TGTGCCACCAGCAGAGATTTTGCAGATACGCAGTATTTT. It encodes CATSRDFADTQYF.

The genes are TRBV4-2 and TRBJ2-3; D may be TRBD2 (6 bases). The CDR3 contains 17 residues. Germline V gene data show CDR1 as LGHNA and CDR2 as YNFKEQ. Trimming cost V 0 bases and J 2 bases, with 15 bases left between them. The CDR3 DNA reads TGTGCCAGCAGCCAAGAGAACTCGGGGGATGCCACAGATACGCAGTATTTT. This translates into CASSQENSGDATDTQYF.

This chain joins TRBV2 and TRBJ2-7; D remains unclear. The CDR3 has 13 amino acids. Per germline, CDR1 SNHLY and CDR2 FYNNEI. Trimming took 7 bases from V and 6 from J, leaving 16 bases between them. The CDR3 nucleotides are TGTGCCAGCACACTCCCGCCGTCTACCGAGCAGTACTTC. Its translation: CASTLPPSTEQYF. Variable domain in full (rest from reference TRBV2 and TRBJ2-7): EPEVTQTPSHQVTQMGQEVILRCVPISNHLYFYWYRQILGQKVEFLVSFYNNEISEKSEIFDDQFSVERPDGSNFTLKIRSTKLEDSAMYFCASTLPPSTEQYFGPGTRLTVT.

This chain joins TRBV20-1 and TRBJ2-1, with TRBD1 matching over 9 bases. Germline V CDR1 and CDR2: DFQATT, SNEGSKA (reference sequence). The J segment lost 10 bases and the V segment lost 6 bases, leaving 16 bases of the junction unmatched. The CDR3 runs to 15 residues. The CDR3 reads CSAPTRPTGGREQFF. In DNA, the CDR3 is TGCAGTGCCCCAACCCGCCCTACAGGGGGCAGGGAGCAGTTCTTC.

This clonotype was seen more than once but under ten times. The chain is built from TRBV12-3 or TRBV12-4 and TRBJ2-1, with D tentatively TRBD1 or TRBD2 (5 bases each). The CDR3 runs to 12 residues. V was cut by 0 bases and J by 9 bases, with 6 bases left in between. CDR3 region: CASSLAGTEQFF. CDR3 DNA sequence: TGTGCCAGCAGTTTAGCAGGGACTGAGCAGTTCTTC.

This clonotype was counted at least ten times. The J gene is TRBJ2-5, the V gene TRBV2, with D possibly matching TRBD1 (5 bases). Germline V CDR1 and CDR2: SNHLY, FYNNEI. CDR3 length: 14 amino acids. Deletions cut 4 bases from V and 4 bases from J, with 13 bases between. The CDR3 DNA follows: TGTGCCAGCAGTGCTGCGATAAGGGGAGAGACCCAGTACTTC. Amino acid sequence: CASSAAIRGETQYF.

The chain couples TRBV29-1 to TRBJ2-1; tentative D call: TRBD2 (6 bases). Germline V gene data show CDR1 as SQVTM and CDR2 as ANQGSEA. The CDR3 covers 20 residues. Trimming shortened V by 4 bases and J by 4 bases, and 32 bases separated the two germline ends. This CDR3 is CSVVTKLWLTWREAYNEQFF. CDR3 coding DNA: TGCAGCGTTGTGACTAAACTTTGGTTGACGTGGCGGGAAGCTTACAATGAGCAGTTCTTC.

The chain employs TRBV2 and TRBJ2-7; D is possibly TRBD1 (5 bases). Trimming stripped 6 bases from V and 2 bases from J, with 11 bases between. The germline CDR1 and CDR2 sequences are SNHLY and FYNNEI. This CDR3 spans 13 amino acids. This chain's CDR3 is CASRRGPTYEQYV. The CDR3 coding sequence is TGTGCCAGCAGAAGGGGTCCAACCTACGAGCAGTACGTC.

This clonotype was found a few times. This chain connects TRBV3-1 to TRBJ1-1; D is ambiguous. CDR1 is LGHDT and CDR2 is YNNKEL in the germline V gene (reference sequence). The CDR3 runs to 13 residues. V was trimmed by 0 bases and J by 4 bases, leaving 6 bases between them. The CDR3 spells CASSQDPSTEAFF. The CDR3 bases are TGTGCCAGCAGCCAAGACCCCAGCACTGAAGCTTTCTTT.

This clonotype was picked up a small number of times. The rearrangement uses TRBV18 and TRBJ2-6; D is unresolved. Germline V gene sequence: CDR1 KGHSH, CDR2 LQKENI. Trimming removed 4 bases from V and 2 bases from J, with 9 bases in between. This CDR3 region has 15 residues. CDR3 nucleotides: TGTGCCAGCTCACTGGGTGTCCCTGGGGCCAACGTCCTGACTTTC. Its translation is CASSLGVPGANVLTF.

The chain uses TRBV20-1 and TRBJ1-1, with D perhaps matching TRBD1 (5 bases). V lost 5 bases to trimming and J lost 7 bases, with 11 bases between them. Germline CDR1 reads DFQATT; CDR2 reads SNEGSKA (reference sequence). The length of the CDR3 is 11 residues. CDR3 nucleotide sequence: TGCAGTGCTGGACCGGGACTTGAAGCTTTCTTT. This sequence encodes CSAGPGLEAFF.

V is TRBV20-1 and J is TRBJ2-7; TRBD1 or TRBD2 may be the D gene (5 bases each). V lost 0 bases, J lost 4 bases, and 16 bases lay in between. The CDR3 covers 15 residues. Germline V gene lookup returns CDR1 DFQATT and CDR2 SNEGSKA (reference sequence). CDR3 protein: CSARDSRESGYEQYF. For the CDR3, the DNA is TGCAGTGCTAGAGATAGCAGGGAGTCGGGTTACGAGCAGTACTTC.

This chain uses TRBV7-7 with TRBJ2-1; 7 bases fit TRBD2. V shed 1 base and J 1 base; nucleotides not matched to a gene: 4. Germline CDR1 is SSHAT and CDR2 is FNYEAQ (reference sequence). The CDR3 is 16 residues long. CDR3 coding DNA: TGTGCCAGCAGCTTAGGGTCAGCGGGATCCTACAATGAGCAGTTCTTC. Protein sequence: CASSLGSAGSYNEQFF. Complete variable domain (other parts from reference TRBV7-7 and TRBJ2-1): GAGVSQSPRYKVTKRGQDVTLRCDPISSHATLYWYQQALGQGPEFLTYFNYEAQPDKSGLPSDRFSAERPEGSISTLTIQRTEQRDSAMYRCASSLGSAGSYNEQFFGPGTRLTVL.

The rearrangement joins TRBV5-1 to TRBJ2-7, with 9 bases fitting TRBD1. The CDR3 consists of 14 residues. J gave up 6 bases and V 4 bases, and 8 bases lay outside the gene matches. Germline CDR1 SGHRS, CDR2 YFSETQ. CDR3 loop: CASSRDRERSEQYF. Here the CDR3 DNA reads TGCGCCAGCAGCCGGGACAGGGAACGAAGCGAGCAGTACTTC.

This clonotype was observed a handful of times. V gene TRBV28 combines with J gene TRBJ2-7; no definite D call. The length of the CDR3 is 13 residues. Germline lookup yields CDR1 MDHEN and CDR2 SYDVKM. Trimming stripped 4 bases from V and 3 bases from J, with 10 bases between. In DNA form, the CDR3 reads TGTGCCAGCAGTTCCCCATCCCACTACGAGCAGTACGTC. Translation: CASSSPSHYEQYV.

This clonotype came up many times. This rearrangement joins TRBV12-3 or TRBV12-4 to TRBJ1-2; TRBD1 matches 8 bases. V gave up 6 bases and J gave up 6 bases; unmatched junction bases: 3. The CDR3 is made up of 12 amino acids. The CDR3 protein is CASRTGVDGYTF. In DNA, the CDR3 is TGTGCCAGCAGGACAGGGGTCGATGGCTACACCTTC.

This clonotype has more than one count but fewer than ten. The rearrangement links TRBV6-5 to TRBJ1-1, with no clear D. CDR3 size: 15 residues. The V gene lost 2 bases and the J gene lost 1 base, with 11 bases spanning the gap. Germline CDR1 is MNHEY and CDR2 is SVGAGI. The CDR3 DNA follows: TGTGCCAGCAGTTACGCAGGAACGAGGAACACTGAAGCTTTCTTT. Protein sequence: CASSYAGTRNTEAFF.

This clonotype was seen a handful of times. The genes are TRBV10-2 and TRBJ2-1; 8 nucleotides agree with TRBD2. With V trimmed by 2 bases and J by 0 bases, 6 bases remained unmatched. Germline assignment: CDR1 WSHSY and CDR2 SAAADI. This CDR3 is built from 17 residues. The CDR3 DNA follows: TGCGCCAGCAGTGAGCCCCACGGGGGGGCCTCCTACAATGAGCAGTTCTTC. Residues: CASSEPHGGASYNEQFF.

In its sample, this clonotype was seen many times. This sequence joins TRBV29-1 and TRBJ2-3, with 9 nucleotides matching TRBD2. Losses at the gene ends were 0 bases for V and 4 bases for J; bases not matched to a gene: 11. This CDR3 has 17 amino acids. Per the germline V gene, CDR1 is SQVTM and CDR2 is ANQGSEA. The DNA for the CDR3 is TGCAGCGTTGAAGATCTTACCCTAGCGGGACTATCAGATACGCAGTATTTT. Translating gives CSVEDLTLAGLSDTQYF.

The V gene is TRBV12-3 or TRBV12-4, the J gene TRBJ2-1, with 7 bases identical to TRBD1. The V and J ends lost 5 bases and 8 bases, in that order; junction bases with no gene match: 6. The CDR3 is 13 amino acids. The CDR3 DNA follows: TGTGCCAGCAGTCTCCAGCAGGGGGATGAGCAGTTCTTC. Translating gives CASSLQQGDEQFF.

This clonotype has at least ten counts. The chain employs TRBV12-3 or TRBV12-4 and TRBJ1-5; 8 bases fit TRBD1. The V segment lost 5 bases and the J segment 4 bases; nucleotides outside the gene matches: 4. The CDR3 is 14 residues long. CDR3 sequence reads: CASSIQGVNQPQHF. CDR3 sequence (DNA): TGTGCCAGCAGTATACAGGGGGTGAATCAGCCCCAGCATTTT.

This clonotype showed up just a few times. The rearrangement links TRBV10-3 to TRBJ2-5, with 8 nucleotides matching TRBD2. This CDR3 region has 16 residues. Per the germline V gene, CDR1 is ENHRY and CDR2 is SYGVKD. V dropped 3 bases and J dropped 2; count of bases not matched to a gene: 8. The CDR3 loop reads CAISERLAGAQETQYF. The CDR3 DNA sequence: TGTGCCATCAGTGAACGGCTAGCGGGCGCTCAAGAGACCCAGTACTTC.

This sequence joins TRBV6-1 and TRBJ2-3; 8 positions agree with TRBD2. The germline CDR1 and CDR2 sequences are MNHNS and SASEGT. The junction had 8 bases not matched to a gene; V was cut back by 6 bases and J by 3 bases. The length of the CDR3 is 15 residues. This chain's CDR3 is CASRAGLASTDTQYF. The CDR3 bases are TGTGCCAGCAGGGCCGGACTAGCTTCTACAGATACGCAGTATTTT.